What follows is one T cell receptor beta chain and its context. This record belongs to a study of cytomegalovirus exposure and HLA in healthy donors. Study in general: As an earlier analysis found, about 200 million T cells yielded 100 million to 130 million unique TCR beta sequences.

This PCR relied on a set of 60 Vbeta primers and 13 Jbeta primers. The protocol was immunoSEQ multiplex PCR, while the TCRdb copy is restricted to in-frame clones and leaves out a portion. The repertoire includes about 130,000 clones, about 77% of them detected once, and 0.95% to 1.5% sits in the top ten. V was clipped by 3 bases and J by 7 bases; unmatched bases: 2. This CDR3 region has 11 residues. Per germline, CDR1 SQVTM and CDR2 ANQGSEA. This chain joins TRBV29-1 and TRBJ2-5; 7 nucleotides match TRBD1. This receptor was identified in a man aged 45-60 years in good health and CMV-seronegative. The sequencing input was PBMCs. CDR3 bases: TGCAGCGTTGATCACAGGGGGACCCAGTACTTC. Translation gives CSVDHRGTQYF.